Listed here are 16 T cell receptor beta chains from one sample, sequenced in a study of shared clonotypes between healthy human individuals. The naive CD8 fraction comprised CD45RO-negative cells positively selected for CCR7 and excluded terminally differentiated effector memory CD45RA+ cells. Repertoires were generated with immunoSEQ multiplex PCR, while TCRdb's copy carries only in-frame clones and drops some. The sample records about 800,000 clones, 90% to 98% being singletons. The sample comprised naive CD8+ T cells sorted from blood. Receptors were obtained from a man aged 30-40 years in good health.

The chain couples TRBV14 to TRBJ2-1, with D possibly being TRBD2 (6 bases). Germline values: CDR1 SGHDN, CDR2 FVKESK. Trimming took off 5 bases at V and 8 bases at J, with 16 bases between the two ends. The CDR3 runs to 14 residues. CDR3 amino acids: CASSYWQRVDEQFF. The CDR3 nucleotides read TGTGCCAGCAGCTATTGGCAGCGGGTGGATGAGCAGTTCTTC.

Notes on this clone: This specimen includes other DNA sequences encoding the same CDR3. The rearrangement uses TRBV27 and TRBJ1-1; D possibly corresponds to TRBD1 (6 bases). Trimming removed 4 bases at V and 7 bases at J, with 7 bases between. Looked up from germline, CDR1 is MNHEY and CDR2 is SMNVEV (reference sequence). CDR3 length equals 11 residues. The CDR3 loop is CASSSGVEAFF. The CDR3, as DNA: TGTGCCAGCAGTTCAGGGGTTGAAGCTTTCTTT.

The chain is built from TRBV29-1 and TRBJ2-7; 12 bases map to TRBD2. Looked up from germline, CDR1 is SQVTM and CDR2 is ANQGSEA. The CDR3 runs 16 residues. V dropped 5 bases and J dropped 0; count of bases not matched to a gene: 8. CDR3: CSVLGLAGTSSYEQYF. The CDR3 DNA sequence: TGCAGCGTTCTTGGACTAGCGGGGACGAGCTCCTACGAGCAGTACTTC.

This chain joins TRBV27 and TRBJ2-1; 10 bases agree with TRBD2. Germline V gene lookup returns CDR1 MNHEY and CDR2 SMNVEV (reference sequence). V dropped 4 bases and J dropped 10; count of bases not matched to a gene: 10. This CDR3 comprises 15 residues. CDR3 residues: CASSYALAGAGEQFF. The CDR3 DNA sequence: TGTGCCAGCAGTTATGCCCTAGCGGGAGCGGGAGAGCAGTTCTTC.

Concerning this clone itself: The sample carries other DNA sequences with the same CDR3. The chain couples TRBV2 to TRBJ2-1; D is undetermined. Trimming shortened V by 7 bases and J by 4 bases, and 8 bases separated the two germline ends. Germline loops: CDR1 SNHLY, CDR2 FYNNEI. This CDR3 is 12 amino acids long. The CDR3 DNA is TGTGCCAGCAAAGGCGGATACAATGAGCAGTTCTTC. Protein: CASKGGYNEQFF.

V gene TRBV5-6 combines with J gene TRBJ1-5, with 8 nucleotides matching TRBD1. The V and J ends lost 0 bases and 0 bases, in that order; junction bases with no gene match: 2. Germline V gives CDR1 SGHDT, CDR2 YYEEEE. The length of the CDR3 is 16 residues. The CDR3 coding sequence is TGTGCCAGCAGCTTGGGACAGGGGAATAGCAATCAGCCCCAGCATTTT. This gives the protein CASSLGQGNSNQPQHF.

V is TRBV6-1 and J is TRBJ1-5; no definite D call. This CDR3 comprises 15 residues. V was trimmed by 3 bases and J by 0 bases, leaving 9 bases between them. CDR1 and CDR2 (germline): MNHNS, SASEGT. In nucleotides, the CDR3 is TGTGCCAGCAGTGACTTAGGGAATAGCAATCAGCCCCAGCATTTT. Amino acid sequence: CASSDLGNSNQPQHF.

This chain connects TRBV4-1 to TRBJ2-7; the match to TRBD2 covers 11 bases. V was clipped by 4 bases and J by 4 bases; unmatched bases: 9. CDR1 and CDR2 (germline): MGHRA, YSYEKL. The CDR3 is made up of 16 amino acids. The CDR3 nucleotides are TGCGCCAGCAGCCTGGAACTAGCGGGAGAAAGGTACGAGCAGTACTTC. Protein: CASSLELAGERYEQYF.

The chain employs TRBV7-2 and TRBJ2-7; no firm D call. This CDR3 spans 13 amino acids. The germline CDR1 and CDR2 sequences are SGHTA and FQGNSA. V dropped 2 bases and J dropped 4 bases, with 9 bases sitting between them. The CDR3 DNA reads TGTGCCAGCAGCTTATTCCGAGGTTACGAGCAGTACTTC. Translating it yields CASSLFRGYEQYF.

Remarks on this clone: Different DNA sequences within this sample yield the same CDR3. CDR3 DNA sequence: TGTGCCAGCAGCGTAGGGACTAGCGGGTACAATGAGCAGTTCTTC. This encodes CASSVGTSGYNEQFF. This sequence joins TRBV9 and TRBJ2-1; 11 nucleotides line up with TRBD2. This CDR3 contains 15 residues. V was pared by 0 bases and J by 4 bases, with 0 bases of the junction left unmatched. The germline V gene encodes CDR1 SGDLS and CDR2 YYNGEE.

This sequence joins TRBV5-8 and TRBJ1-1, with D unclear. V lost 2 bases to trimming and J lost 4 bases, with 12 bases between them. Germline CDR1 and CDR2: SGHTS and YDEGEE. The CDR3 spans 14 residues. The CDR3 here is CASSFPSRPTEAFF. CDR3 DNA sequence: TGTGCCAGCAGCTTCCCCTCACGTCCCACTGAAGCTTTCTTT.

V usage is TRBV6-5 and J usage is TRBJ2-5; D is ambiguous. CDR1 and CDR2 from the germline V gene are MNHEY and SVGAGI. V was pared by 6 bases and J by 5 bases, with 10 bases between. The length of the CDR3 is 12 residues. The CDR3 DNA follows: TGTGCCAGCAGCGTCGCCGGGGAGACCCAGTACTTC. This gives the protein CASSVAGETQYF.

In DNA, the CDR3 is TGTGCCAGCAGCCAACACGGGGAGCTGTTTTTT. Protein sequence: CASSQHGELFF. The chain has TRBV14 and TRBJ2-2; D gene unclear. This CDR3 is 11 amino acids long. The V and J ends lost 2 bases and 7 bases respectively, with 2 bases between them. Germline-derived CDR1 and CDR2 are SGHDN and FVKESK.

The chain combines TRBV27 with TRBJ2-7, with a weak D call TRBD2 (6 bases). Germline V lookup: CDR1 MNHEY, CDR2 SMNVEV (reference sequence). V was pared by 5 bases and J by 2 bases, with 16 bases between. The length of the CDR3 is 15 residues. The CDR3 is CASSPMAGRAYEQYF. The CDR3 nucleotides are TGTGCCAGCAGTCCGATGGCGGGAAGGGCCTACGAGCAGTACTTC.

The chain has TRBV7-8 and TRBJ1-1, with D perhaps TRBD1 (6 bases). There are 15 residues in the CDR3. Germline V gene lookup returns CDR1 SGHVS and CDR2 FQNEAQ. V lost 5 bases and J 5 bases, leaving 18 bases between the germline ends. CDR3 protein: CASSPPAGARTEAFF. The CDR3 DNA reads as TGTGCCAGCAGCCCTCCCGCGGGGGCGAGGACTGAAGCTTTCTTT.

The CDR3, as DNA: TGCGCCAGCAGCCAAGTTCACAGTGCCTACGAGCAGTACTTC. Protein product: CASSQVHSAYEQYF. V usage is TRBV4-1 and J usage is TRBJ2-7; D remains unclear. In germline, CDR1 is MGHRA, CDR2 YSYEKL. The CDR3 totals 14 residues. V lost 1 base and J lost 2, with 9 bases in between.